This entry is about one T cell receptor beta chain. These data originate in a study of TIL therapy for anti-PD-1-resistant metastatic lung cancer. Across the study: Four tumors were EGFR-mutant and two were ALK-rearranged.

This was the immunoSEQ v3 assay. Generated by immunoSEQ multiplex PCR, the TCRdb table keeps only in-frame clones and is missing some. The table shows tens of thousands of clones, with 60% to 85% occurring only once. The germline V and J ends were trimmed by 6 bases and 1 base, with 15 bases remaining between them. Germline values: CDR1 MNHEY, CDR2 SVGAGI. This CDR3 is 15 amino acids long. Described time point: pre-treatment sample, taken before nivolumab and TIL therapy. This clonotype was obtained from a person aged 25 to 80 with non-small cell lung cancer. Sample: blood, taken at baseline. The chain recombines TRBV6-5 with TRBJ1-1; tentative D call: TRBD1 (5 bases). The CDR3 is CASRTGGLRNTEAFF. The DNA of the CDR3 is TGTGCCAGCAGGACCGGGGGACTCCGGAACACTGAAGCTTTCTTT.